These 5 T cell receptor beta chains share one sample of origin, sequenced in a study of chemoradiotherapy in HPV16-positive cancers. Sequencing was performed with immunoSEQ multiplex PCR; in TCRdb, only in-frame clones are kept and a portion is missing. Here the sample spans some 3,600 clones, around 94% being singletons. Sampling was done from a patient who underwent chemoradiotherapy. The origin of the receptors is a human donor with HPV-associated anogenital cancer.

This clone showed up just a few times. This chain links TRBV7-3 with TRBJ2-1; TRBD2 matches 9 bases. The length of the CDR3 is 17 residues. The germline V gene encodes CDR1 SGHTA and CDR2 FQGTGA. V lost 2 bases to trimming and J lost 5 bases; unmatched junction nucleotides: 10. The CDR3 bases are TGTGCCAGCAGCTTACGGCCCGCGGGGGGGCCCAACAATGAGCAGTTCTTC. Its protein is CASSLRPAGGPNNEQFF.

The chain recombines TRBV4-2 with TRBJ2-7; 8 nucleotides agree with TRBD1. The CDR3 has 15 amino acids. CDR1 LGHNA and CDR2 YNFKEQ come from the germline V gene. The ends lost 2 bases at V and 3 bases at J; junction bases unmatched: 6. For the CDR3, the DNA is TGTGCCAGCAGCCAACCCGGGACAGGTGGCTACGAGCAGTACTTC. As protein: CASSQPGTGGYEQYF.

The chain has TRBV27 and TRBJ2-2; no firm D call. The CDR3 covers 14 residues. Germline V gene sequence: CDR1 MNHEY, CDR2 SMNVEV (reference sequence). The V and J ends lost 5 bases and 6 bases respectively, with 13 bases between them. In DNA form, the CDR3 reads TGTGCCAGCAGTACCTCGCCATTCCCCGGGGAGCTGTTTTTT. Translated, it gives CASSTSPFPGELFF.

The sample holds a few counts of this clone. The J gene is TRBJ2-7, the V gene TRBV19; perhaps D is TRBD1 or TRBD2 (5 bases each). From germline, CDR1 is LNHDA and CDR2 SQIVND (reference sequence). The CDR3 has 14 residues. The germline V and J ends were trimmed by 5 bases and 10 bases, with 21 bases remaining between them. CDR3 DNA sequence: TGTGCCAGTAGTGCAGACAGCGGAATCAAGGAACAGTACTTC. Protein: CASSADSGIKEQYF.

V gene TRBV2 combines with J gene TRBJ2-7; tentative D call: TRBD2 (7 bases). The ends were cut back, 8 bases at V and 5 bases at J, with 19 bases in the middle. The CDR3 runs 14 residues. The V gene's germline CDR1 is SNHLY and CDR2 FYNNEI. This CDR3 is CASGGRGGMNEQYF. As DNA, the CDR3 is TGTGCCAGCGGGGGAAGGGGGGGGATGAACGAGCAGTACTTC.